These 14 T cell receptor beta chains share one sample of origin, sequenced in a study of regulatory T cells in long-lasting Graves disease. Time point given: newly diagnosed GD, antithyroid drugs for less than 3 months. PBMC RNA was the source of the TCR library. Library construction for TCR beta used iRepertoire HTBI primers and Arm-PCR of CDR3 regions. Each CDR3 protein is one row after TCRdb ran MiXCR on the multiplex PCR reads. Here the sample spans 500,000 to 700,000 distinct CDR3 sequences, about 16% being singletons. The data were also submitted as part of a second study, on T cells in Graves' hyperthyroidism and ophthalmopathy.

Sequences were derived from peripheral blood mononuclear cells (PBMCs), sampled at new diagnosis, from a patient treated with antithyroid drugs. The receptors originated from a woman younger than 45 with Graves disease.

This clonotype showed up just a few times. The chain carries TRBV28 and TRBJ2-7; 12 bases align to TRBD1. Germline loops: CDR1 MDHEN, CDR2 SYDVKM. The CDR3 has 17 amino acids. V lost 2 bases and J lost 7; bases outside the gene matches: 12. The CDR3 sequence is CASSLNFGTGGAGEQYF. CDR3 DNA: TGTGCCAGCAGTTTAAACTTCGGGACAGGGGGCGCGGGGGAGCAGTACTTC.

This clonotype has ten or more counts. The rearrangement joins TRBV29-1 to TRBJ1-1; 7 bases agree with TRBD1. This CDR3 comprises 12 residues. Germline CDR1 is SQVTM and CDR2 is ANQGSEA. After removal of 7 bases from V and 1 base from J, the junction contained 3 bases not matched to a gene. The CDR3 nucleotides read TGCAGCGGGAACAGGGGGAACACTGAAGCTTTCTTT. Translating it yields CSGNRGNTEAFF. The variable domain in full, completed from reference TRBV29-1 and TRBJ1-1, reads SAVISQKPSRDICQRGTSLTIQCQVDSQVTMMFWYRQQPGQSLTLIATANQGSEATYESGFVIDKFPISRPNLTFSTLTVSNMSPEDSSIYLCSGNRGNTEAFFGQGTRLTVV.

This clonotype showed up many times. V usage is TRBV28 and J usage is TRBJ1-3; unclear D gene. The V end lost 7 bases, the J end lost 0 bases, and 16 bases lay between the germline ends. Germline CDR1 MDHEN, CDR2 SYDVKM. CDR3 length: 16 residues. DNA of the CDR3: TGTGCCAGCACTCTTTATGCCCCTAACTCTGGAAACACCATATATTTT. It codes for CASTLYAPNSGNTIYF. Supplemented by reference TRBV28 and TRBJ1-3, the full variable domain reads DVKVTQSSRYLVKRTGEKVFLECVQDMDHENMFWYRQDPGLGLRLIYFSYDVKMKEKGDIPEGYSVSREKKERFSLILESASTNQTSMYLCASTLYAPNSGNTIYFGEGSWLTVV.

In this sample, this clonotype turned up a few times. The DNA of the CDR3 is TGCAGCGTTGAAAAAGGGGCAGAGACCCAGTACTTC. This sequence encodes CSVEKGAETQYF. V is TRBV29-1 and J is TRBJ2-5; perhaps TRBD1 as D (5 bases). V lost 2 bases to trimming and J lost 4 bases, with 8 bases between them. CDR1 is SQVTM and CDR2 is ANQGSEA in the germline V gene. CDR3 size: 12 residues. The entire variable domain, with the rest obtained from reference TRBV29-1 and TRBJ2-5, is as follows: SAVISQKPSRDICQRGTSLTIQCQVDSQVTMMFWYRQQPGQSLTLIATANQGSEATYESGFVIDKFPISRPNLTFSTLTVSNMSPEDSSIYLCSVEKGAETQYFGPGTRLLVL.

At least ten counts were recorded for this clonotype. J is TRBJ1-2 and V is TRBV20-1; TRBD1 might be the D (6 bases). Germline V CDR1 and CDR2: DFQATT, SNEGSKA (reference sequence). The CDR3 loop spans 14 amino acids. The germline V and J ends were trimmed by 3 bases and 4 bases, with 15 bases remaining between them. CDR3 loop: CSASFGGGGYGYTF. The CDR3 nucleotides read TGCAGTGCTAGCTTCGGTGGAGGGGGCTATGGCTACACCTTC.

This clonotype is a singleton in its sample. Since a much larger clone is just one base distant, this may be a read error. The V and J genes are TRBV6-1 and TRBJ1-5; D is undetermined. The CDR3 covers 14 residues. Germline V lookup: CDR1 MNHNS, CDR2 SASEGT. V was trimmed by 8 bases and J by 10 bases, leaving 21 bases between them. This chain's CDR3 is CASGRTVGGHPQHF. The CDR3 DNA reads as TGTGCCAGCGGTCGGACGGTCGGAGGTCATCCCCAGCATTTT.

In this sample, this clonotype turned up many times. The V call is TRBV19, the J call TRBJ2-3; TRBD2 matches 12 bases. V was clipped by 3 bases and J by 0 bases; unmatched bases: 1. The CDR3 covers 16 residues. From germline, CDR1 is LNHDA and CDR2 SQIVND (reference sequence). The CDR3 sequence: CASSIGTSGSTDTQYF. Here the CDR3 DNA reads TGTGCCAGTAGTATCGGGACTAGCGGGAGCACAGATACGCAGTATTTT.

This rearrangement joins TRBV6-2 or TRBV6-3 to TRBJ1-2; maybe TRBD1 (5 bases). The V end was cut by 4 bases, the J end by 8 bases, with 11 bases between. This CDR3 spans 12 amino acids. Germline V gene sequence: CDR1 MNHEY, CDR2 SVGEGT. The CDR3 bases are TGTGCCAGCAGTTCCCCTCAGGGAGGCTACACCTTC. It is translated as CASSSPQGGYTF.

The table lists this clonotype with a few counts. This chain links TRBV25-1 with TRBJ2-7, with 8 bases lining up with TRBD2. CDR1 MGHDK and CDR2 SYGVNS come from the germline V gene. V trimming: 4 bases; J trimming: 6 bases; junction bases outside the gene matches: 8. CDR3 length: 14 residues. This CDR3 is CASSVRGLGVEQYF. The CDR3 region has the DNA TGTGCCAGCAGTGTACGGGGACTAGGTGTCGAGCAGTACTTC.

This clonotype was seen many times. The chain combines TRBV28 with TRBJ1-4; no definite D call. This CDR3 is built from 15 residues. The germline V gene encodes CDR1 MDHEN and CDR2 SYDVKM. V dropped 4 bases and J dropped 1 base, with 10 bases sitting between them. CDR3 in DNA: TGTGCCAGCAGTTCTTATGCAGGAACTAATGAAAAACTGTTTTTT. It translates to CASSSYAGTNEKLFF.

The J gene is TRBJ2-1, the V gene TRBV24-1; D is undetermined. The V gene's germline CDR1 is KGHDR and CDR2 SFDVKD. The CDR3 spans 16 residues. Trimming took 3 bases from V and 0 from J, leaving 11 bases between them. The CDR3 region is CATSDSGRSSYNEQFF. Here the CDR3 DNA reads TGTGCCACCAGTGATAGTGGTAGGAGCTCCTACAATGAGCAGTTCTTC.

This clonotype was found many times. The rearrangement links TRBV5-1 to TRBJ2-1; a weak D match, TRBD1 (5 bases). Deletions cut 6 bases from V and 0 bases from J, with 16 bases between. In germline, CDR1 is SGHRS, CDR2 YFSETQ. This CDR3 comprises 16 residues. The CDR3 reads CASTQDASSSYNEQFF. Written as DNA, the CDR3 is TGCGCCAGCACACAGGACGCGTCGAGCTCCTACAATGAGCAGTTCTTC.

This clonotype was found many times. J is TRBJ1-5 and V is TRBV28; D is unresolved. Germline V gene lookup returns CDR1 MDHEN and CDR2 SYDVKM. The CDR3 covers 19 residues. Trimming pared 5 bases from V and 0 bases from J, leaving 23 bases between. CDR3 DNA: TGTGCCAGCAGTACAGACACGGTCGACGGGGTCTATAGCAATCAGCCCCAGCATTTT. Its protein is CASSTDTVDGVYSNQPQHF.

The sample holds many counts of this clonotype. The CDR3 here is CASRVTGVGYGYTF. Here the CDR3 DNA reads TGTGCCAGCAGGGTAACAGGGGTTGGGTATGGCTACACCTTC. The chain employs TRBV2 and TRBJ1-2; 7 bases fit TRBD1. The V segment lost 6 bases and the J segment 5 bases; nucleotides outside the gene matches: 9. Germline loops: CDR1 SNHLY, CDR2 FYNNEI. This CDR3 has 14 amino acids.